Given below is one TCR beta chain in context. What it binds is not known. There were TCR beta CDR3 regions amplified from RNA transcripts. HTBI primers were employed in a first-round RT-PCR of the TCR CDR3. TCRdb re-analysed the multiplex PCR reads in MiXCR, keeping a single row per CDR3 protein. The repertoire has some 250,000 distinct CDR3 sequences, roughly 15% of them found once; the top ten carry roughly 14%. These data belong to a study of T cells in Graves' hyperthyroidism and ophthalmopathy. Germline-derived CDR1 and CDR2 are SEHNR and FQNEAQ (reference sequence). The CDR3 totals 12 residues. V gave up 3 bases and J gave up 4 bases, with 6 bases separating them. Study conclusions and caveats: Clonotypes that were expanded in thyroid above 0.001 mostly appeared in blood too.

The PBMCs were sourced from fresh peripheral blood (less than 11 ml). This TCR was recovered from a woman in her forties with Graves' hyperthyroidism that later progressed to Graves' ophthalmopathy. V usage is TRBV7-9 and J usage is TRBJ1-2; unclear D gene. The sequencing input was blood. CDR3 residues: CASSFSVYGYTF. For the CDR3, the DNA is TGTGCCAGCAGCTTCTCCGTCTATGGCTACACCTTC.